This TCR beta chain is from a study of T cells expressing NK-cell markers. TCRdb reprocessed the 5' RACE reads and keeps a single row for each CDR3 protein, giving no DNA. This listing includes roughly 150,000 distinct CDR3 sequences. Germline values: CDR1 ENHRY, CDR2 SYGVKD. The CDR3 spans 16 residues. V gene TRBV10-3 combines with J gene TRBJ1-5. Source material: blood T cells: a sorted CD56 or NKG2C T cell subset, CD4+ or CD8+ T cells, or bulk PBMC T cells (not recorded which). This sequence originates from a woman aged 18 to 69 in good health. The CDR3 protein is CAISDVVSRSNQPQHF.